This T cell receptor (beta chain) was recorded in a study of Graves' ophthalmopathy and Graves' hyperthyroidism listed by TCRdb under 2018. With regard to the full study: Peripheral blood was collected at initial diagnosis, prior to any treatment. The study used signatures of the TCR beta repertoire to tell Graves' ophthalmopathy apart from Graves' hyperthyroidism and to predict which patients would progress to ophthalmopathy. To explore V-J signatures that distinguish ophthalmopathy from hyperthyroidism, a discovery set of about a hundred patients was enrolled, made up of around 40 with ophthalmopathy and under 65 with stable hyperthyroidism. In total, around 130 blood samples were TCR-sequenced: 40 to 45 ophthalmopathy, about 75 hyperthyroidism and 17 hyperthyroidism-to-ophthalmopathy patients. For independent validation, a separate cohort was made up of 18 hyperthyroidism patients plus 17 patients who later progressed from hyperthyroidism to ophthalmopathy. In over five hyperthyroidism patients, the T-cell repertoires found in thyroid tissue were compared with those found in blood. Following sample collection, hyperthyroidism patients were given methimazole at a starting dose of 30 mg daily, and ophthalmopathy patients were given high-dose intravenous methylprednisolone. General conclusions and limits of the study: In validation, the model predicted ophthalmopathy progression with more than 55% sensitivity and less than 80% specificity; roughly 12 predicted patients were CT-confirmed with GO in a median of about 6.1 months. Sample size was not predetermined statistically, and investigators were not blinded to group allocation. Most expanded thyroid clonotypes with a frequency above 0.001 also appeared in blood, which suggests that blood repertoires may reflect the immune response in the thyroid. The 13-signature model separated ophthalmopathy from stable hyperthyroidism with approximately 85% sensitivity and about 81% specificity in cross-validation, and 80%/75% in the test set.

TCR beta CDR3 regions were amplified from RNA transcripts for repertoire sequencing. A first-round RT-PCR used HTBI primers with the Qiagen OneStep RT-PCR kit, followed by a second-round multiplex PCR, size selection and purification. Libraries were sequenced on an Illumina HiSeq2000 using paired-end 100 bp reads. The authors' pipeline ran thus. SOAPnuke was used for read processing, and reads with adapters, uncalled bases, a mean Phred below 15, or no exact constant-primer or identifier match were discarded. High-quality paired reads were merged with COPE v1.2.5. Clonotypes were defined as unique nucleotide sequences and were aligned to IMGT TRB V, D and J references using MiTCR v1.1. Only V-J combinations with frequency above 0.0001 were analysed, covering around 99% of repertoires. For each V-J combination, a TCR clonal expansion and chaos score was defined as the ratio of F50 clonal expansion to chaos observed in the TCRdist matrix. Features were reduced by Welch's t-statistics and random forest to over 10 V-J combinations, which fed a naive Bayes classifier. Thyroid-blood repertoire similarity was quantified with the Morisita-Horn index. TCRdb ran its own pipeline on the public reads, namely fastp trimming at Q25 and MiXCR clone calling, and kept in-frame beta chains. Under each unique CDR3 protein, matching rows form one entry showing the most common genes and DNA. Here the V and J calls rest on TCRdb's processing, not on the authors' analysis. Here the sample has roughly 400,000 distinct CDR3 sequences; roughly a sixth occur a single time. 2.4% of the sample comes from the top ten.

This clonotype was detected many times. Its antigen remains undetermined. No much larger clonotype is one base removed from it; base qualities were not supplied. The CDR3 has 15 amino acids, counting the end cysteine and phenylalanine. Of all the DNA, just the CDR3 is kept, 45 bases in frame from base 1. As encoded in the germline V gene, CDR1 is MDHEN while CDR2 is SYDVKM. V is trimmed back by 5 bases and J by 1 base, and the junction contains 7 bases that no gene match accounts for. Hyperthyroidism was considered stable if no progression to ophthalmopathy occurred within 18 months of follow-up. Hyperthyroidism patients were newly diagnosed, with disease duration under 2 months, and aged 18 to 65 years. Anyone with other autoimmune diseases, uncontrolled infections, pregnancy or lactation was excluded from the study. Clinical symptoms, serum thyroxine, TRAb, thyroid ultrasound and orbital computed tomography formed the basis of the diagnosis. Using Ficoll-Paque density gradient centrifugation, PBMCs were isolated from about 9.4 ml of fresh peripheral blood. Total RNA was extracted using Trizol reagent, and RNA quality was checked on an Agilent 2100 Bioanalyzer.

The sequence was obtained from an adult woman with stable Graves' hyperthyroidism. The sample comprised peripheral blood. The chain couples TRBV28 to TRBJ1-1, with 7 bases matching TRBD1. CDR3 loop: CASSKTGAQNTEAFF. The DNA sequence is as follows: TGTGCCAGCAGTAAAACAGGGGCCCAGAACACTGAAGCTTTCTTT.